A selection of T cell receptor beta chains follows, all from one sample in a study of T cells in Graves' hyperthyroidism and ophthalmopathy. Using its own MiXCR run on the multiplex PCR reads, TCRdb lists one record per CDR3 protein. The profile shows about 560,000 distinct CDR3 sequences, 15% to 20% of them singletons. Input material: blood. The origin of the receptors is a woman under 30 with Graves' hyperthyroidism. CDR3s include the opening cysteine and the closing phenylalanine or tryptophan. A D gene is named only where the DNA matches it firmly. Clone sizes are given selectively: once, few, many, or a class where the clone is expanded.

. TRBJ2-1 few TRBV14 TGTGCCAGCAGCCAAGGGGTAAATGAGCAGTTCTTC CASSQGVNEQFF
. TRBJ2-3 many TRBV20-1 TGCAGTGCCAGGAAGTCAGGCACAGATACGCAGTATTTT CSARKSGTDTQYF
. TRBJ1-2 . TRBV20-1 TGCAGTGCCACCAAAGGGGCCGGGACCCACGCGGGTGGCTACACCTTC CSATKGAGTHAGGYTF
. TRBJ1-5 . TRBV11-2 TGTGCCAGCAAAGCGGAGGCTCATCAGCCCCAGCATTTT CASKAEAHQPQHF
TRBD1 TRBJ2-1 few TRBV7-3 TGTGCCAGCAGCTTAACTGGACAGGGACATGACAATGAGCAGTTCTTC CASSLTGQGHDNEQFF
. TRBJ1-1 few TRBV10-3 TGTGCCATCAGTGTCGGACTCTTAACCAAGAACACTGAAGCTTTCTTT CAISVGLLTKNTEAFF
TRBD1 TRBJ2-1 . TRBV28 TGTGCCAGCAGCTCCGACAGGGCAGGGTCCTACAATGAGCAGTTCTTC CASSSDRAGSYNEQFF
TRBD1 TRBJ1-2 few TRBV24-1 TGTGCCACCAGTGACCTCGGACAGGGTATGGATGGCTACACCTTC CATSDLGQGMDGYTF
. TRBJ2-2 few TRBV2 TGTGCCAGCGTCCGGGGAAATGGCGGGGAGCTGTTTTTT CASVRGNGGELFF
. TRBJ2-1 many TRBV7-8 TGTGCCAGCAGCTTAGCTGGGACGTATACTAACAATGAGCAGTTCTTC CASSLAGTYTNNEQFF
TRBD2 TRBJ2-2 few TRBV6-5 TGTGCCAGCAGTTACACCTTAGCGGGAGGGCACACCGGGGAGCTGTTTTTT CASSYTLAGGHTGELFF
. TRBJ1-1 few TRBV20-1 TGCAGTGCTATCTGGACAGATAAGTTTATGAACACTGAAGCTTTCTTT CSAIWTDKFMNTEAFF
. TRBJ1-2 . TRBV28 TGTGCCAGCAGTTTCGGCCCGCGCCTCGGGGACTACACCTTC CASSFGPRLGDYTF
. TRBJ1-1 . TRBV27 TGTGCCAGCAGCCGGGGGGGTCTGGGCCCTGAAGCTTTCTTT CASSRGGLGPEAFF
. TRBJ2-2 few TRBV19 TGTGCCAGTAGAAGGGGCGGTGCTGGGACCGGGGAGCTGTTTTTT CASRRGGAGTGELFF
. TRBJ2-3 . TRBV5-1 TGCGCCAGCAGCCCGATGATTTTGACAGATACGCAGTATTTT CASSPMILTDTQYF
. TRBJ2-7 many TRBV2 TGTGCCAGCAGTACGTTTGCGGGCTCCTACGAGCAGTACTTC CASSTFAGSYEQYF
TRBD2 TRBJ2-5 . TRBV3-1 TGTGCCAGCAGCCAAGATGTCGGACTAGCGACATTCTACCAAGAGACCCAGTACTTC CASSQDVGLATFYQETQYF
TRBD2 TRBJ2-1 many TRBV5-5 TGTGCCAGCTCACTAGCGGGAGGCAATGAGCAGTTCTTC CASSLAGGNEQFF
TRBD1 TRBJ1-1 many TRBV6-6 TGTGCCAGCAGTTACTCCGACAGGGGGAGGGACACTGAAGCTTTCTTT CASSYSDRGRDTEAFF
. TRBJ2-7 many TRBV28 TGTGCCAGCAGTCTATCGGGGAGTATGGGATCCGAGCAGTACTTC CASSLSGSMGSEQYF
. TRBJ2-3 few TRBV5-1 TGCGCCAGCAGCCGAAATGGGCTCAGCACAGATACGCAGTATTTT CASSRNGLSTDTQYF
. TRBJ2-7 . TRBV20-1 TGCAGTGGTACGGGACCCCTTCCCTACGAGCAGTACTTC CSGTGPLPYEQYF
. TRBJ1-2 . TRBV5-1 TGCGCCAGCAGCTTGTCGGGACAAGCAATACCTAACTATGGCTACACCTTC CASSLSGQAIPNYGYTF
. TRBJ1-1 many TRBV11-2 TGTGCCAGCAGCTTATGGCAGACGAACACTGAAGCTTTCTTT CASSLWQTNTEAFF
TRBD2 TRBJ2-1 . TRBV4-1 TGCGCCAGCAGCCAAGATCATATCAGCGGGAGGGTCTATGAGCAGTTCTTC CASSQDHISGRVYEQFF
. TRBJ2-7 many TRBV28 TGTGCCGGCTCTTACCGAAGCTCCTACGAGCAGTACTTC CAGSYRSSYEQYF
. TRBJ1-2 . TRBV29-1 TGCAGCGTTGATGCGGGGGGGTATGGCTACACCTTC CSVDAGGYGYTF
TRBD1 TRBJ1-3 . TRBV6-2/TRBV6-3 TGTGCCAGCAGTTACTCAGGGACAGGGGCTGGAAACACCATATATTTT CASSYSGTGAGNTIYF
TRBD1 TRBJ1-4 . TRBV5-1 TGCGCCAGCAGCTGGGACAGGGGTTATGAAAAACTGTTTTTT CASSWDRGYEKLFF
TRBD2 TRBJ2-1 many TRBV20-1 TGCAGTGCTAGGAAGGGACTAAGCTCCTACAATGAGCAGTTCTTC CSARKGLSSYNEQFF
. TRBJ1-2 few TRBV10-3 TGTGCCATGGCGTCCGGGACGGACTATGGCTACACCTTC CAMASGTDYGYTF
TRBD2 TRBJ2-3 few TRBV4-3 TGCGCCAGCAGCCAAGATCCCAGCGGGGGGGCTGGCACAGATACGCAGTATTTT CASSQDPSGGAGTDTQYF
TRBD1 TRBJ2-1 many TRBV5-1 TGCGCCAGCAGCTCCCGGGACAGGGGGGGACCCAATGAGCAGTTCTTC CASSSRDRGGPNEQFF
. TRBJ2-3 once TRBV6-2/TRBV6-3 TGTGCCAGCGGTTACCCTAGCGAGGCCACAGATACGCAGTATTTT CASGYPSEATDTQYF
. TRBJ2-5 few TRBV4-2 TGTGCCAGCAGCCAAGACGCGGGCCACAGGCACTTC CASSQDAGHRHF
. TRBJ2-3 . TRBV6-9 TGTGCCAGCAGTTTCTTAAGGGGTGAAACCGGAGATACGCAGTATTTT CASSFLRGETGDTQYF
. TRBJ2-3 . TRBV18 TGTGCCAGCTCACCAACCTCCTCCACAGATACGCAGTATTTT CASSPTSSTDTQYF
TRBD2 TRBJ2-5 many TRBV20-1 TGCAGTGCTAAACTAGCGGGGGGGCCGGATGAGACCCAGTACTTC CSAKLAGGPDETQYF
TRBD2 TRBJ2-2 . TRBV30 TGTGCCTGGAGGACCCTAGCGGGAAACACCGGGGAGCTGTTTTTT CAWRTLAGNTGELFF
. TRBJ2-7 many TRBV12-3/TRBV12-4 TGTGCCAGCAGTTCAAGACTAGGGGGGTACGAGCAGTACTTC CASSSRLGGYEQYF
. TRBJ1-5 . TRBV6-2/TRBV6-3 TGTGCCAGCAGAAGCGCCCCCGAACTTAGACAGAAAAGTCAGCCCCAGCATTTT CASRSAPELRQKSQPQHF
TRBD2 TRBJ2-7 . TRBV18 TGTGCCAGCTCACCACCCAGCGGGAACGAGCAGTACTTC CASSPPSGNEQYF
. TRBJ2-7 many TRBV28 TGTGCCAGCAGCCCCGGGACCTATACGTACGAGCAGTACTTC CASSPGTYTYEQYF
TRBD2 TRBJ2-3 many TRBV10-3 TGTGCCATCAGTCGTAGTAGCGGGGGAACAGATACGCAGTATTTT CAISRSSGGTDTQYF
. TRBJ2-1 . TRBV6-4 TGTGCCAGCAGCAGGGGGGGAGGGCTTTACAATGAGCAGTTCTTC CASSRGGGLYNEQFF
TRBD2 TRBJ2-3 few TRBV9 TGTGCCAGCAGCATCACTAGCGGGGTCACAGATACGCAGTATTTT CASSITSGVTDTQYF
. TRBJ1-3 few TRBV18 TGTGCCAGCTCGGTGCTAAGCTCTGGAAACACCATATATTTT CASSVLSSGNTIYF
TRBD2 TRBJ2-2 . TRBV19 TGTGCCAGTAATCGGGAGGGATGGACCGGGGAGCTGTTTTTT CASNREGWTGELFF
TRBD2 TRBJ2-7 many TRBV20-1 TGCAGTGCTAGTAGACTAGCGGGGACCCTATCGAGGGAGCAGTACTTC CSASRLAGTLSREQYF
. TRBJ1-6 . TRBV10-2 TGCGCCAGCAGTTGGGTTGGGACTCAGAATTCACCCCTCCACTTT CASSWVGTQNSPLHF
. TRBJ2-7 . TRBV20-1 TGCAGTGCCCTCACTGATGGCCGCTACGAGCAGTACTTC CSALTDGRYEQYF